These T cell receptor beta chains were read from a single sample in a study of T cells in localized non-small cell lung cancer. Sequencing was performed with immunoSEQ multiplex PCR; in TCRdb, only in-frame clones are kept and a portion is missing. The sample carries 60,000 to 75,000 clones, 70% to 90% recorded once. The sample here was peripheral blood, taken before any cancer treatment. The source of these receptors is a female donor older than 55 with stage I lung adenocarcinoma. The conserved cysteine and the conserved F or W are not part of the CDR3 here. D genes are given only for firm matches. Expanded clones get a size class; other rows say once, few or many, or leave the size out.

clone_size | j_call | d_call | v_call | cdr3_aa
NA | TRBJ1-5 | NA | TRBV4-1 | ASSQGYSNQPQH
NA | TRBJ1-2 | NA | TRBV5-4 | ASSPAAVLAYGYT
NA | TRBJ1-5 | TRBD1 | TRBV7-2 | ASSQTHGTGKVGNQPQH
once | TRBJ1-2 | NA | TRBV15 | ATSRDSGPNYGYT
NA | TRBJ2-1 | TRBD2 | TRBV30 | AWSVPLTSKQF
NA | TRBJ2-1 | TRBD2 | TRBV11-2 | ASSLRLAYEQF
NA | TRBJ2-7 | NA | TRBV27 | ASSLNAGPGEQY
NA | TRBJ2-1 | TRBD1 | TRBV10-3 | AISESGRGSYNEQF
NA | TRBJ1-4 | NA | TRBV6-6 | ASSSRAFNEKLF
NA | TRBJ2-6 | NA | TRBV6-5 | ASTRRGSGANVLT
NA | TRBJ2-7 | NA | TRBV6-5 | ASRAGWGEQY
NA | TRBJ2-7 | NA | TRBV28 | ASRDSTYEQY
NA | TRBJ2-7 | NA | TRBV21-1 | ASSKARYQNSYEQY
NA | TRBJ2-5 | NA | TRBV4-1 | ASSQGLLGETQY
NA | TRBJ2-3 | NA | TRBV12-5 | ASGLDRVADTQY
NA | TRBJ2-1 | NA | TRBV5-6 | ASSYGTPVYNEQF
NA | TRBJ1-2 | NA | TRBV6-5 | ASSLQRNYGYT
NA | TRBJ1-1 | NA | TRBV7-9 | ASSSSLQGGKAF
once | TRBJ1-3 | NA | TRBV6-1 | ASSEWGQIGNTIY
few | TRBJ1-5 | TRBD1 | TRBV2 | ASGTTGWNQPQH
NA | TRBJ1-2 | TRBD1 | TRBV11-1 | ASSMTGSRYGYT
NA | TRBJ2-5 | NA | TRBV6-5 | ASSYRETQY
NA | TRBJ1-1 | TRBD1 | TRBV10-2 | ASSSTGMSTEAF
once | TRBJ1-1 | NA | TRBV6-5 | ASSEGTAEAF